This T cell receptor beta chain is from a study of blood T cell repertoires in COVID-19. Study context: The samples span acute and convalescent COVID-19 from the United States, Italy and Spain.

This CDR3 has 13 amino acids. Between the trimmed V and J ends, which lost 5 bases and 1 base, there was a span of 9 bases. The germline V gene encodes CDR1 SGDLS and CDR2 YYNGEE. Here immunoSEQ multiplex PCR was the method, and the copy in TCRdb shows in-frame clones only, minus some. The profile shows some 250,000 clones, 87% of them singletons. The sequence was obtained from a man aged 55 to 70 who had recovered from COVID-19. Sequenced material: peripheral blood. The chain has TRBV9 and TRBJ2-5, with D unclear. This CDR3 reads CASRKAFQETQYF. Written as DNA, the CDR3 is TGTGCCAGCAGGAAAGCCTTCCAAGAGACCCAGTACTTC.